The 16 T cell receptor beta chains listed next were all sequenced from one sample in a study of blood T cell repertoires in COVID-19. The repertoire was sequenced with immunoSEQ multiplex PCR; TCRdb's copy has only in-frame clones and lacks some. The table lists about 67,000 clones, 87% of them singletons. Input material: peripheral blood. The receptors were gathered from a woman of 80 years or more with acute or convalescent COVID-19.

This clone was seen only once. The chain is built from TRBV10-3 and TRBJ1-5; no clear D gene. The CDR3 covers 13 residues. V was clipped by 4 bases and J by 6 bases, with 10 bases between them. Germline V gene data show CDR1 as ENHRY and CDR2 as SYGVKD. CDR3 sequence: CAISADRVQPQHF. CDR3 coding DNA: TGTGCCATCAGTGCGGATCGGGTTCAGCCCCAGCATTTT.

The V and J genes are TRBV18 and TRBJ2-7, with 8 bases matching TRBD1. The CDR3 covers 13 residues. Looked up from germline, CDR1 is KGHSH and CDR2 is LQKENI. Trimming cost V 8 bases and J 6 bases; bases outside gene matches: 9. CDR3 region: CASQRDRLSEQYF. Written as DNA, the CDR3 is TGTGCCAGCCAAAGGGACAGGTTGTCCGAGCAGTACTTC.

The rearrangement joins TRBV5-5 to TRBJ2-3; 10 nucleotides align to TRBD2. Germline V CDR1 and CDR2: SGHKS, YYEKEE (reference sequence). V shed 7 bases and J 3 bases; nucleotides not matched to a gene: 5. This CDR3 is 14 amino acids long. CDR3 coding DNA: TGTGCCAGCCAGCTAGCGGGAGCAACAGATACGCAGTATTTT. Its translation is CASQLAGATDTQYF.

The chain joins TRBV18 to TRBJ1-2, with D unresolved. Germline values: CDR1 KGHSH, CDR2 LQKENI. V was cut by 7 bases and J by 2 bases, with 14 bases left in between. The CDR3 extends over 14 amino acids. The CDR3 loop is CASFQRTGNYGYTF. The CDR3 DNA sequence: TGTGCCAGCTTCCAGAGAACCGGGAACTATGGCTACACCTTC. The full variable domain, in which reference TRBV18 and TRBJ1-2 provide the parts outside the CDR3, is NAGVMQNPRHLVRRRGQEARLRCSPMKGHSHVYWYRQLPEEGLKFMVYLQKENIIDESGMPKERFSAEFPKEGPSILRIQQVVRGDSAAYFCASFQRTGNYGYTFGSGTRLTVV.

V gene TRBV27 combines with J gene TRBJ1-6; possibly TRBD1 for D (6 bases). Looked up from germline, CDR1 is MNHEY and CDR2 is SMNVEV (reference sequence). This CDR3 is 12 amino acids long. The V end was cut by 4 bases, the J end by 9 bases, with 7 bases between. CDR3 amino acids: CASSYRASPLHF. CDR3 coding DNA: TGTGCCAGCAGTTACAGGGCTTCACCCCTCCACTTT.

The rearrangement links TRBV19 to TRBJ2-1; D perhaps matches TRBD2 (6 bases). This CDR3 has 16 amino acids. Germline V CDR1 and CDR2: LNHDA, SQIVND (reference sequence). The germline V and J ends were trimmed by 6 bases and 1 base, with 16 bases remaining between them. This CDR3 reads CASRPRDGGSYNEQFF. Written as DNA, the CDR3 is TGTGCCAGTAGGCCCCGGGATGGGGGGTCCTACAATGAGCAGTTCTTC.

The chain joins TRBV11-2 to TRBJ1-2; 8 bases align to TRBD1. Per the germline V gene, CDR1 is SGHAT and CDR2 is FQNNGV. V lost 3 bases and J lost 5; bases outside the gene matches: 5. The length of the CDR3 is 14 residues. The CDR3 loop reads CASSFGTGWYGYTF. DNA for the CDR3: TGTGCCAGCAGCTTCGGGACAGGATGGTATGGCTACACCTTC.

The chain employs TRBV10-3 and TRBJ2-1; 12 nucleotides match TRBD1. This CDR3 comprises 14 residues. Germline V gene lookup returns CDR1 ENHRY and CDR2 SYGVKD. Trimming removed 6 bases from V and 7 bases from J; junction bases left unmatched: 4. The CDR3 DNA sequence: TGTGCCATCAGCCCGGGACAGGGGGCAAATGAGCAGTTCTTC. Encoded protein: CAISPGQGANEQFF.

This clone has a handful of counts. V gene TRBV29-1 combines with J gene TRBJ2-5, with D perhaps matching TRBD1 (6 bases). Trimming left V 4 bases short and J 5 bases short, with 11 bases between. The germline gives CDR1 SQVTM, CDR2 ANQGSEA. The CDR3 spans 12 residues. CDR3 DNA sequence: TGCAGCGTTGCCGCAGGGGCGGAGACCCAGTACTTC. It codes for CSVAAGAETQYF. Looking up the rest from reference TRBV29-1 and TRBJ2-5 gives the full variable domain: SAVISQKPSRDICQRGTSLTIQCQVDSQVTMMFWYRQQPGQSLTLIATANQGSEATYESGFVIDKFPISRPNLTFSTLTVSNMSPEDSSIYLCSVAAGAETQYFGPGTRLLVL.

CDR3 amino acids: CASSDKGQGAMNTEAFF. CDR3 coding DNA: TGTGCCAGCAGTGATAAGGGACAGGGGGCCATGAACACTGAAGCTTTCTTT. The V gene is TRBV6-1, the J gene TRBJ1-1; the match to TRBD1 covers 12 bases. From germline, CDR1 is MNHNS and CDR2 SASEGT. With 3 bases clipped from V and 0 bases from J, the junction kept 5 bases outside the gene matches. The length of the CDR3 is 17 residues.

This chain joins TRBV21-1 and TRBJ2-7; the table calls TRBD2, which could not be checked here. TRBV21-1 is deemed a pseudogene. CDR3 length equals 18 residues. The CDR3, as DNA: TGTGCCAGCAGCCTCGGGGTGAGGGTGGCGATCCAACCCTACGAGCAGTACTTC. It codes for CASSLGVRVAIQPYEQYF.

J is TRBJ1-1 and V is TRBV11-2, with D maybe TRBD1 (5 bases). The germline V and J ends were trimmed by 3 bases and 2 bases, with 13 bases remaining between them. There are 15 residues in the CDR3. Germline assignment: CDR1 SGHAT and CDR2 FQNNGV. CDR3 DNA sequence: TGTGCCAGCAGCTTTACCCGGACACTTAACACTGAAGCTTTCTTT. It translates to CASSFTRTLNTEAFF.

This clone was seen only a few times. This rearrangement joins TRBV6-2 or TRBV6-3 to TRBJ1-2; weak D call: TRBD1 (5 bases). Looked up from germline, CDR1 is MNHEY and CDR2 is SVGEGT. This CDR3 spans 16 amino acids. V lost 2 bases, J lost 0 bases, and 13 bases lay in between. CDR3 in DNA: TGTGCCAGCAGTTACGGCAGGGCTGGGTCTAACTATGGCTACACCTTC. Its translation is CASSYGRAGSNYGYTF.

This clone is a singleton in its sample. The chain carries TRBV5-1 and TRBJ1-4, with 7 bases aligning to TRBD1. The CDR3 covers 14 residues. Trimming cost V 4 bases and J 8 bases; bases outside gene matches: 8. Germline CDR1 and CDR2: SGHRS and YFSETQ. CDR3 region: CASSVGQPIEKLFF. In DNA, the CDR3 is TGCGCCAGCAGCGTGGGACAGCCTATCGAAAAACTGTTTTTT.

The rearrangement links TRBV7-8 to TRBJ1-5; D uncertain. The CDR3 is made up of 14 amino acids. V lost 1 base, J lost 1 base, and 5 bases lay in between. Germline assignment: CDR1 SGHVS and CDR2 FQNEAQ. CDR3 nucleotide sequence: TGTGCCAGCAGCTTAGGGGCAAGCAATCAGCCCCAGCATTTT. Amino acids: CASSLGASNQPQHF.

J is TRBJ2-3 and V is TRBV29-1, with 7 bases lining up with TRBD1. The CDR3 is 14 amino acids. Germline V lookup: CDR1 SQVTM, CDR2 ANQGSEA. V lost 5 bases, J lost 0 bases, and 5 bases stayed unmatched. CDR3 coding DNA: TGCAGCGTTCAAGGGGGCGGAAGCACAGATACGCAGTATTTT. It specifies CSVQGGGSTDTQYF.